A selection of T cell receptor beta chains follows, all from one sample in a study of T cell repertoires in cytomegalovirus infection. Each CDR3 protein gets one entry after TCRdb re-called the reads with MiXCR. Of just over 300,000 distinct CDR3 sequences in the sample, roughly 16% were seen once. The specimen sequenced was PBMCs. The receptors shown here come from a human donor in good health (CMV status not recorded). Some clones in this sample may be carry-over from other donors' samples. Both conserved end residues are part of each CDR3. A D gene is named only where the DNA matches it firmly. The size entry is marked missing in some rows and otherwise reads once, few, many or a size class.

CASSLMGAGQRNSPLHF	TGTGCCAGCAGTTTGATGGGTGCGGGACAGCGCAATTCACCCCTCCACTTT	TRBJ1-6	TRBD1	many	TRBV7-2
CASSLVSGGYFF	TGTGCCAGCAGTTTGGTCAGCGGGGGGTATTTTTTC	TRBJ2-1	TRBD2	.	TRBV12-3/TRBV12-4
CASSSNSYEQYF	TGTGCCAGCAGCTCCAACTCCTACGAGCAGTACTTC	TRBJ2-7	.	many	TRBV7-2
CASSEREGRPQYF	TGTGCCAGCAGTGAACGGGAGGGAAGGCCCCAGTACTTC	TRBJ2-5	TRBD2	.	TRBV2
CASSLVGGGGSETQYF	TGTGCCAGCAGCTTAGTGGGCGGCGGGGGTTCTGAGACCCAGTACTTC	TRBJ2-5	TRBD2	many	TRBV7-2
CASSQEASVRSYEQYF	TGCGCCAGCAGCCAAGAAGCCAGCGTCCGCTCCTACGAGCAGTACTTC	TRBJ2-7	.	many	TRBV4-1
CASSYPGQGSQIDEQFF	TGTGCCAGCAGTTACCCAGGACAGGGATCTCAAATAGATGAGCAGTTCTTC	TRBJ2-1	TRBD1	few	TRBV6-2/TRBV6-3
CSAVRGVTVNTEAFF	TGCAGTGCGGTCAGGGGGGTTACGGTGAACACTGAAGCTTTCTTT	TRBJ1-1	TRBD1	few	TRBV20-1
CASRSTVSGNTIYF	TGTGCCAGCAGATCGACAGTCTCTGGAAACACCATATATTTT	TRBJ1-3	.	many	TRBV28
CASSPDRGTNEKLFF	TGTGCCAGCAGCCCCGACAGGGGAACTAATGAAAAACTGTTTTTT	TRBJ1-4	TRBD1	few	TRBV7-8
CASSPSGQSYEQYF	TGTGCCAGCTCACCCTCGGGACAAAGCTACGAGCAGTACTTC	TRBJ2-7	.	.	TRBV18
CASNRGGADDGELFF	TGTGCCAGCAATCGAGGGGGGGCAGATGACGGGGAGCTGTTTTTT	TRBJ2-2	.	few	TRBV5-4
CSGRTGGYEQYF	TGCAGTGGAAGGACAGGGGGCTACGAGCAGTACTTC	TRBJ2-7	TRBD1	many	TRBV20-1
CASSFSNVAAQDTQYF	TGTGCCAGCAGCTTTTCGAATGTGGCAGCCCAAGATACGCAGTATTTT	TRBJ2-3	.	many	TRBV5-5
CASSERPSDVETQYF	TGTGCCAGCAGTGAGCGCCCTAGCGATGTGGAGACCCAGTACTTC	TRBJ2-5	.	many	TRBV6-1
CASSYRGEVRGGELFF	TGTGCCAGCAGTTACAGGGGAGAAGTACGCGGCGGGGAGCTGTTTTTT	TRBJ2-2	.	.	TRBV6-5
CASISGTATNEKLFF	TGTGCCAGCATCTCCGGGACAGCAACTAATGAAAAACTGTTTTTT	TRBJ1-4	TRBD1	few	TRBV28
CASSQEGVRTGELFF	TGTGCCAGCAGCCAAGAAGGGGTCCGCACCGGGGAGCTGTTTTTT	TRBJ2-2	.	.	TRBV3-1
CATNRDRYYEQYF	TGCGCCACCAACCGGGACAGGTACTACGAGCAGTACTTC	TRBJ2-7	TRBD1	.	TRBV5-1
CASSLSLAGAYSTDTQYF	TGTGCCAGCAGTTTAAGCCTAGCGGGGGCCTATAGCACAGATACGCAGTATTTT	TRBJ2-3	TRBD2	.	TRBV27
CASSPQERSGNTIYF	TGCGCCAGCAGCCCTCAGGAGAGGTCTGGAAACACCATATATTTT	TRBJ1-3	.	many	TRBV4-1
CASSPMRGNRNTEAFF	TGTGCCAGCAGCCCTATGAGGGGGAACCGGAACACTGAAGCTTTCTTT	TRBJ1-1	.	.	TRBV7-9
CASSLGGGYSGNTIYF	TGTGCCAGCAGCTTAGGTGGGGGCTACTCTGGAAACACCATATATTTT	TRBJ1-3	.	many	TRBV7-2
CASSVVAQYF	TGTGCCAGCAGTGTTGTGGCGCAGTACTTC	TRBJ2-7	.	.	TRBV2
CASTRDRVVATNEKLFF	TGTGCCAGCACCCGGGACAGGGTGGTTGCAACTAATGAAAAACTGTTTTTT	TRBJ1-4	TRBD1	.	TRBV6-1
CASSLVGIPGGYTF	TGTGCCAGCAGCTTAGTAGGGATACCGGGCGGCTACACCTTC	TRBJ1-2	.	.	TRBV7-2
CASSAQMYQETQYF	TGTGCCAGCAGCGCTCAGATGTACCAAGAGACCCAGTACTTC	TRBJ2-5	.	many	TRBV7-2
CASSFSVPRETQYF	TGTGCCAGCAGCTTTTCAGTTCCCCGAGAGACCCAGTACTTC	TRBJ2-5	.	.	TRBV11-2
CATSVRQGHQETQYF	TGTGCCACCAGTGTTCGCCAAGGACACCAAGAGACCCAGTACTTC	TRBJ2-5	.	many	TRBV24-1
CASSWGGQGDSEKLFF	TGTGCCAGCAGCTGGGGAGGGCAGGGAGATTCTGAAAAACTGTTTTTT	TRBJ1-4	.	.	TRBV5-4
CSALGQNTEAFF	TGCAGCGCCCTCGGACAGAACACTGAAGCTTTCTTT	TRBJ1-1	.	many	TRBV20-1
CASSLALDRGANVLTF	TGTGCCAGCAGCTTAGCGTTGGATAGGGGGGCCAACGTCCTGACTTTC	TRBJ2-6	.	.	TRBV7-8
CSVEVVYQETQYF	TGCAGCGTTGAAGTGGTATATCAAGAGACCCAGTACTTC	TRBJ2-5	.	.	TRBV29-1
CSVGQVSHGYTF	TGCAGCGTGGGACAGGTCTCACATGGCTACACCTTC	TRBJ1-2	TRBD1	few	TRBV29-1
CASSPQTGPYQPQHF	TGTGCCAGCAGTCCCCAGACAGGGCCGTATCAGCCCCAGCATTTT	TRBJ1-5	TRBD1	few	TRBV5-5
CASSEGGGNTEAFF	TGTGCCAGCAGTGAGGGCGGGGGGAACACTGAAGCTTTCTTT	TRBJ1-1	.	few	TRBV6-1
CASSLAGGSSYEQYF	TGTGCCAGCAGCTTGGCGGGGGGGAGCTCCTACGAGCAGTACTTC	TRBJ2-7	TRBD2	.	TRBV5-5
CASRTSSGGHNYGYTF	TGTGCCAGCAGAACAAGTAGCGGGGGACATAACTATGGCTACACCTTC	TRBJ1-2	.	many	TRBV7-2
CASSLVQQETQYF	TGCGCCAGCAGCTTGGTCCAGCAAGAGACCCAGTACTTC	TRBJ2-5	.	many	TRBV5-1
CASSEYNEQFF	TGTGCCAGCAGTGAATACAATGAGCAGTTCTTC	TRBJ2-1	.	few	TRBV2
CASSFGPGSNYEQYF	TGTGCCAGCAGTTTTGGTCCGGGAAGTAACTACGAGCAGTACTTC	TRBJ2-7	.	.	TRBV12-3/TRBV12-4
CASRQGGGYTF	TGTGCCAGCCGACAGGGAGGGGGCTACACCTTC	TRBJ1-2	TRBD1	.	TRBV6-5
CASSLNRDRSYYEQYF	TGTGCCAGCAGTTTAAACCGGGACAGGAGTTACTACGAGCAGTACTTC	TRBJ2-7	TRBD1	.	TRBV27
CASSESGTSGGVDTQYF	TGTGCCAGCAGTGAATCCGGGACTAGCGGGGGAGTAGATACGCAGTATTTT	TRBJ2-3	TRBD2	few	TRBV2
CASSRLRFTGELFF	TGTGCCAGCAGCCGCCTCCGGTTCACCGGGGAGCTGTTTTTT	TRBJ2-2	.	.	TRBV6-2/TRBV6-3
CASSLSGADNSPLHF	TGTGCCAGCAGCTTATCAGGGGCGGATAATTCACCCCTCCACTTT	TRBJ1-6	.	many	TRBV7-8
CASSPRIVAGTDSNQPQHF	TGTGCCAGCTCACCACGGATCGTTGCCGGGACAGATAGCAATCAGCCCCAGCATTTT	TRBJ1-5	TRBD1	many	TRBV18
CASSRAGGYEQYF	TGTGCCAGCAGCCGAGCCGGGGGCTACGAGCAGTACTTC	TRBJ2-7	.	.	TRBV7-2
CASSIGGGMNTEAFF	TGTGCCAGTAGTATAGGTGGAGGGATGAACACTGAAGCTTTCTTT	TRBJ1-1	.	many	TRBV19
CATRRGTEVMNTEAFF	TGTGCCACCCGACGGGGGACAGAAGTTATGAACACTGAAGCTTTCTTT	TRBJ1-1	TRBD1	.	TRBV6-5
CASSQWGGGAIYEQYF	TGTGCCAGCAGCCAATGGGGCGGGGGGGCCATCTACGAGCAGTACTTC	TRBJ2-7	TRBD2	.	TRBV14
CASSLGQSTYEQYF	TGTGCCAGCAGTTTAGGCCAGAGTACCTACGAGCAGTACTTC	TRBJ2-7	.	many	TRBV12-3/TRBV12-4
CASLGLAGHFTSKYSYNEQFF	TGTGCCAGCCTGGGACTAGCGGGGCACTTTACATCGAAATACTCCTACAATGAGCAGTTCTTC	TRBJ2-1	TRBD2	few	TRBV28
CASIAGGTASYEQYF	TGTGCCAGCATCGCGGGGGGGACAGCTTCCTACGAGCAGTACTTC	TRBJ2-7	TRBD2	few	TRBV6-2/TRBV6-3